What follows are 5 T cell receptor beta chains derived from one specimen sequenced in a study of blood T cell repertoires in COVID-19. Sequencing used immunoSEQ multiplex PCR; TCRdb keeps in-frame clones, though not all of them. Of 360,000 or so clones listed, about nine tenths are singletons. Sequencing was performed on PBMCs or T cells enriched from blood (not recorded which). The source is a young woman who had been exposed to COVID-19.

This clone occurred once. The V and J genes are TRBV6-2 or TRBV6-3 and TRBJ2-3, with D possibly matching TRBD2 (7 bases). The CDR3 has 17 amino acids. Trimming took 2 bases from V and 3 from J, leaving 18 bases between them. Germline V gene sequence: CDR1 MNHEY, CDR2 SVGEGT. CDR3 amino acids: CASSYLGGPAGTDTQYF. In nucleotides, the CDR3 is TGTGCCAGCAGTTACCTCGGGGGGCCGGCGGGAACAGATACGCAGTATTTT.

This sequence joins TRBV9 and TRBJ2-1; D is perhaps TRBD1 (5 bases). Trimming took 4 bases from V and 0 from J, leaving 17 bases between them. The CDR3 totals 17 residues. The V gene's germline CDR1 is SGDLS and CDR2 YYNGEE. The CDR3 DNA sequence: TGTGCCAGCAGCTCCCCTCGGACAAAAAGCTCCTACAATGAGCAGTTCTTC. Amino acids: CASSSPRTKSSYNEQFF.

J is TRBJ2-7 and V is TRBV5-1, with no clear D. Looked up from germline, CDR1 is SGHRS and CDR2 is YFSETQ. CDR3 length equals 14 residues. V was shortened by 0 bases and J by 2 bases, with 9 bases between the two germline ends. The CDR3 spells CASSLEQQTYEQYF. DNA for the CDR3: TGCGCCAGCAGCTTGGAACAGCAAACCTACGAGCAGTACTTC.

This chain links TRBV3-1 (or the pseudogene TRBV3-2) with TRBJ2-2; the match to TRBD2 covers 16 bases. The CDR3 spans 18 residues. CDR1 LGHDT and CDR2 YNNKEL come from the germline V gene (reference sequence). The J segment lost 4 bases and the V segment lost 4 bases, leaving 6 bases of the junction unmatched. CDR3 region: CASSRGLAGGQGTGELFF. DNA of the CDR3: TGTGCCAGCAGCCGGGGACTAGCGGGAGGGCAGGGCACCGGGGAGCTGTTTTTT.

The genes are TRBV3-1 (or the pseudogene TRBV3-2) and TRBJ2-7; D not certain. CDR3 length: 15 amino acids. Germline CDR1 reads LGHDT; CDR2 reads YNNKEL (reference sequence). Trimming removed 1 base from V and 0 bases from J, with 10 bases in between. The CDR3 nucleotides are TGTGCCAGCAGCCAAGCGAGCCTGAGCTCCTACGAGCAGTACTTC. It translates to CASSQASLSSYEQYF.